This entry lists 12 T cell receptor beta chains sequenced from one sample in a study of synovial regulatory T cells in juvenile arthritis. The data were produced by immunoSEQ multiplex PCR, yet TCRdb's version contains in-frame clones alone and is incomplete. This sample's table has 5,000 to 8,000 clones. Sequenced input: Treg cells from blood. This sample's subset: remaining (HLA-DR-negative) circulating blood Treg cells. Every receptor here comes from a donor between 2 and 35 years old with juvenile idiopathic arthritis.

This CDR3 reads CASSLFAGNTDTQYF. V is TRBV28 and J is TRBJ2-3; the TCRdb call, TRBD1, lacks DNA for checking. The CDR3 runs 15 residues. The entry carries no DNA sequence. The germline V gene encodes CDR1 MDHEN and CDR2 SYDVKM.

The chain employs TRBV7-6 and TRBJ2-2. The CDR3 is 13 residues long. No DNA was logged. CDR1 is SGHVS and CDR2 is FNYEAQ in the germline V gene. The CDR3 spells CASSLASMGELFF.

The chain uses TRBV6-5 and TRBJ2-3. The CDR3 has 16 amino acids. Only the protein sequence is given. CDR1 MNHEY and CDR2 SVGAGI come from the germline V gene. The CDR3 sequence is CASSYSFPAKTDTQYF.

The CDR3 protein is CASSSSPTAWGFGYGYTF. The chain couples TRBV7-9 to TRBJ1-2; there is no DNA to check the TCRdb D call of TRBD1. The CDR3 is made up of 18 amino acids. No DNA accompanies this entry. Germline V gene lookup returns CDR1 SEHNR and CDR2 FQNEAQ (reference sequence).

The rearrangement joins TRBV5-5 to TRBJ1-1. The CDR3 contains 13 residues. No DNA has been recorded. CDR1 is SGHKS and CDR2 is YYEKEE in the germline V gene (reference sequence). The CDR3 sequence: CASSFVRNTEAFF.

The CDR3 sequence: CASSYGWAGANVLTF. This chain joins TRBV6-5 and TRBJ2-6; the TCRdb D gene call, TRBD1, has no DNA to confirm it. CDR3 length: 15 amino acids. The protein alone is recorded here. From germline, CDR1 is MNHEY and CDR2 SVGAGI.

The chain combines TRBV4-3 with TRBJ2-1; TCRdb returns TRBD2, unconfirmable since there is no DNA. Looked up from germline, CDR1 is LGHNA and CDR2 is YSLEER. The CDR3 has 15 amino acids. The protein alone is recorded here. This CDR3 is CASSLSEWRYNEQFF.

CDR3 sequence: CASRKLGLAASYEQYF. J is TRBJ2-7 and V is TRBV5-4; the TRBD2 assignment by TCRdb is unverifiable without DNA. CDR3 length: 16 residues. Only the protein sequence is given. CDR1 is SGHNT and CDR2 is YYREEE in the germline V gene (reference sequence).

The gene calls are TRBV27 and TRBJ2-5; the D gene TCRdb calls, TRBD2, cannot be checked with no DNA. Per the germline V gene, CDR1 is MNHEY and CDR2 is SMNVEV (reference sequence). The CDR3 is made up of 15 amino acids. DNA is not on record. The CDR3 loop is CASTTSGSGTETQYF.

The V and J genes are TRBV5-1 and TRBJ2-5; the TCRdb D gene call, TRBD1, has no DNA to confirm it. CDR3 length: 14 residues. DNA for this receptor is not on file. CDR1 and CDR2 from the germline V gene are SGHRS and YFSETQ. The CDR3 spells CASSSVTGQETQYF. The full variable domain, its missing parts supplied by reference TRBV5-1 and TRBJ2-5, is KAGVTQTPRYLIKTRGQQVTLSCSPISGHRSVSWYQQTPGQGLQFLFEYFSETQRNKGNFPGRFSGRQFSNSRSEMNVSTLELGDSALYLCASSSVTGQETQYFGPGTRLLVL.

The V and J genes are TRBV4-2 and TRBJ2-3; no DNA is available, so the TRBD2 call from TCRdb remains unchecked. Germline V lookup: CDR1 LGHNA, CDR2 YNFKEQ. This CDR3 is built from 12 residues. No DNA has been recorded. This CDR3 reads CASSSPGLAQYF.

The gene calls are TRBV18 and TRBJ2-2; TCRdb names TRBD2, which stays unverified in the absence of DNA. CDR3 size: 16 residues. The record lacks a DNA sequence. CDR1 KGHSH and CDR2 LQKENI come from the germline V gene. CDR3 residues: CASSPQGGRNTGELFF. Variable domain in full (rest from reference TRBV18 and TRBJ2-2): NAGVMQNPRHLVRRRGQEARLRCSPMKGHSHVYWYRQLPEEGLKFMVYLQKENIIDESGMPKERFSAEFPKEGPSILRIQQVVRGDSAAYFCASSPQGGRNTGELFFGEGSRLTVL.